This T cell receptor beta chain was recorded in a study of Ad26.COV2.S vaccination and SARS-CoV-2 variants. Study outcomes and limitations: Measurements of TCR breadth and depth may have given underestimates of the total T cell responses.

This CDR3 spans 13 amino acids. Germline values: CDR1 LNHDA, CDR2 SQIVND (reference sequence). V lost 3 bases, J lost 6 bases, and 11 bases lay in between. In the case of this clone: Its antigen is as yet unknown.

Clones were sequenced by immunoSEQ multiplex PCR, and TCRdb holds only the in-frame ones, with some missing. The sample records roughly 150,000 clones, about nine tenths being singletons. The TCR comes from a human donor who had recovered from COVID-19. The chain has TRBV19 and TRBJ1-1, with D tentatively TRBD1 (6 bases). The sample was peripheral blood, taken after recovery from COVID-19. CDR3 sequence reads: CASSMRGRPEAFF. As DNA, the CDR3 is TGTGCCAGTAGTATGAGGGGGAGACCTGAAGCTTTCTTT.